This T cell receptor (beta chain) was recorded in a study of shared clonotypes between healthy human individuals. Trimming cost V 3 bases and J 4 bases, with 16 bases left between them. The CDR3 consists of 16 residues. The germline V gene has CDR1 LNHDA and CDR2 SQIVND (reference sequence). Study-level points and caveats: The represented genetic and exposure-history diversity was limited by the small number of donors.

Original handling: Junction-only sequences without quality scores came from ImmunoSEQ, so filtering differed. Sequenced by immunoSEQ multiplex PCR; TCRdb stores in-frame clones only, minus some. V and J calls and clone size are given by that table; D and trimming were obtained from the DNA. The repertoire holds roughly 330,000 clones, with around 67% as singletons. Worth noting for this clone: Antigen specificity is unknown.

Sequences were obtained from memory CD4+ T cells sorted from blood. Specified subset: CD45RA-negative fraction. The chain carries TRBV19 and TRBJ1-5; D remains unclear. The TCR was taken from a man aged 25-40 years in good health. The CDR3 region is CASSMRTVGYNQPQHF. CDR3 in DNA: TGTGCCAGTAGTATGAGAACAGTAGGTTATAATCAGCCCCAGCATTTT. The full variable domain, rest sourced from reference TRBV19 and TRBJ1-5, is DGGITQSPKYLFRKEGQNVTLSCEQNLNHDAMYWYRQDPGQGLRLIYYSQIVNDFQKGDIAEGYSVSREKKESFPLTVTSAQKNPTAFYLCASSMRTVGYNQPQHFGDGTRLSIL.